A selection of T cell receptor beta chains follows, all from one sample in a study of beta chain features in type 1 diabetes. Sequencing used immunoSEQ multiplex PCR; TCRdb keeps in-frame clones, though not all of them. The sample lists 860,000 or so clones, around a sixth occurring once. Sequenced: naive CD4+ T cells from blood. These receptors originate from a woman under 30 in good health. The CDR3 runs from the conserved cysteine through the conserved F or W. The D gene is left open where the match is weak. Rows give clone size only sometimes, using once, few, many, or a class for an expanded clone.

d_call clone_size j_call v_call cdr3_nt cdr3_aa
- few TRBJ2-1 TRBV4-2 TGTGCCAGCAGCCAAGACGGACCCCATGAGCAGTTCTTC CASSQDGPHEQFF
- - TRBJ2-2 TRBV4-3 TGCGCCAGCAGCCATGCCTCGAACACCGGGGAGCTGTTTTTT CASSHASNTGELFF
- - TRBJ2-6 TRBV6-6 TGTGCCAGCGAGGGGCCTGGTGGGGCCAACGTCCTGACTTTC CASEGPGGANVLTF
- - TRBJ1-2 TRBV28 TGTGCCAGCAGCTCGGACCGGTTCTATGGCTACACCTTC CASSSDRFYGYTF
- few TRBJ1-4 TRBV19 TGTGCCAGTCTCCGGGGGGGAGACGAAAAACTGTTTTTT CASLRGGDEKLFF
- - TRBJ2-3 TRBV4-1 TGCGCCAGCAGCCACCCGGGACGCGGCACAGATACGCAGTATTTT CASSHPGRGTDTQYF
TRBD1 few TRBJ2-1 TRBV7-6 TGTGCCAGCAGCTCCTCATACAGGGGCCCCCCTGCGGGTGAGCAGTTCTTC CASSSSYRGPPAGEQFF
- - TRBJ2-1 TRBV7-9 TGTGCCAGCAGCTTGCCGAGCGAGTTTGGTTTGAATGAGCAGTTCTTC CASSLPSEFGLNEQFF
TRBD1 few TRBJ2-2 TRBV5-1 TGCGCCAGCAGCTACTCGCAGGGGGCCGGGGAGCTGTTTTTT CASSYSQGAGELFF
TRBD1 - TRBJ2-1 TRBV5-1 TGCGCCAGCAGAATATCCGGGACAGGGGGAAATGAGCAGTTCTTC CASRISGTGGNEQFF
TRBD2 - TRBJ2-1 TRBV10-3 TGTGCCATCAGTTCAGGGACTAGCGGGAGACATACCTACAATGAGCAGTTCTTC CAISSGTSGRHTYNEQFF
- - TRBJ1-1 TRBV5-4 TGTGCCAGCAGCTTATACCAGGGTGGGAACACTGAAGCTTTCTTT CASSLYQGGNTEAFF
- - TRBJ2-7 TRBV7-2 TGTGCCAGCAGCTCGAGACAGGGACTCGAGCAGTACTTC CASSSRQGLEQYF
- - TRBJ2-5 TRBV14 TGTGCCAGCAGCCAAGATCTCCGTATCGGGACCCAGTACTTC CASSQDLRIGTQYF
- few TRBJ2-5 TRBV15 TGTGCCACCAGCACCGGAGATAGGGAGACCCAGTACTTC CATSTGDRETQYF
- - TRBJ2-5 TRBV4-1 TGCGCCAGCAGCCACCACGGACACAAGGGGCAAGAGACCCAGTACTTC CASSHHGHKGQETQYF
- - TRBJ2-2 TRBV2 TGTGCCCTCAGAGGGAAGCGAGGGAACACCGGGGAGCTGTTTTTT CALRGKRGNTGELFF
TRBD1 - TRBJ2-1 TRBV18 TGTGCCAGCTCACCAGGGGACAGGGGATTTAATGAGCAGTTCTTC CASSPGDRGFNEQFF
- - TRBJ2-5 TRBV12-2 TGTGCAAGTCGCTCAAGACTAGCGGGCTGTGGCCGTCAAGAGACCCAGTACTTC CASRSRLAGCGRQETQYF
- - TRBJ2-7 TRBV27 TGTGCCAGCAGTTTCAATCGAGCGGTCTTCTCCTACGAGCAGTACTTC CASSFNRAVFSYEQYF
TRBD2 few TRBJ2-4 TRBV5-1 TGCGCCAGCAGCCAAGCCTCAGCGGGAGCTAGATACATTCAGTACTTC CASSQASAGARYIQYF
- - TRBJ1-5 TRBV7-2 TGTGCCAGCAGCTTGGCCGGGGTACGTGGCAGTCAGCCCCAGCATTTT CASSLAGVRGSQPQHF